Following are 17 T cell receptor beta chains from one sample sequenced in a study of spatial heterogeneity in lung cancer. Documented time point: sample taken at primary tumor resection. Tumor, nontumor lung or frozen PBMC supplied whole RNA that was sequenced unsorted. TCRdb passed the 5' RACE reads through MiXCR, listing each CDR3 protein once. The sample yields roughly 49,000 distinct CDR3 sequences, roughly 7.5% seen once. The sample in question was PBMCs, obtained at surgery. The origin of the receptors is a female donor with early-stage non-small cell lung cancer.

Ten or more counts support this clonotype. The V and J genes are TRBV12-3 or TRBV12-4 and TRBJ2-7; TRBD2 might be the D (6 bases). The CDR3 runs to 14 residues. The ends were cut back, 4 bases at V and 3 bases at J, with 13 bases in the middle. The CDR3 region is CASSSHGGRYEQYF. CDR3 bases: TGTGCCAGCAGTTCTCACGGGGGACGCTACGAGCAGTACTTC.

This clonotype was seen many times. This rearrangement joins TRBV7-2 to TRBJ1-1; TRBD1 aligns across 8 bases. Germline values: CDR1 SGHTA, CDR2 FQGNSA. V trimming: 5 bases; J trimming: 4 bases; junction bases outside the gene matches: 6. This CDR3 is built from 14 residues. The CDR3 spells CASSRTGRVTEAFF. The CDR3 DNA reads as TGTGCCAGCAGCCGGACAGGGAGAGTCACTGAAGCTTTCTTT. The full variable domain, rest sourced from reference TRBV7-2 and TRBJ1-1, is GAGVSQSPSNKVTEKGKDVELRCDPISGHTALYWYRQSLGQGLEFLIYFQGNSAPDKSGLPSDRFSAERTGGSVSTLTIQRTQQEDSAVYLCASSRTGRVTEAFFGQGTRLTVV.

This CDR3 is CASSYRQGNYEQYF. The CDR3 nucleotides are TGTGCCAGCAGCTATAGACAGGGGAACTACGAGCAGTACTTC. The chain recombines TRBV7-8 with TRBJ2-7; the match to TRBD1 covers 8 bases. Germline trimming cut 4 bases from V and 3 bases from J; bases unmatched to any gene: 5. CDR1 and CDR2 (germline): SGHVS, FQNEAQ. This CDR3 region has 14 residues.

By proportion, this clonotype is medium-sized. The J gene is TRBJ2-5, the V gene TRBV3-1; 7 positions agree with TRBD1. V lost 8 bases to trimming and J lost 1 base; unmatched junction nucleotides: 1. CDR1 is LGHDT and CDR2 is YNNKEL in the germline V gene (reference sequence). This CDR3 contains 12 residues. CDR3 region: CASRDSQETQYF. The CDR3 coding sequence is TGTGCCAGCCGGGACAGCCAAGAGACCCAGTACTTC.

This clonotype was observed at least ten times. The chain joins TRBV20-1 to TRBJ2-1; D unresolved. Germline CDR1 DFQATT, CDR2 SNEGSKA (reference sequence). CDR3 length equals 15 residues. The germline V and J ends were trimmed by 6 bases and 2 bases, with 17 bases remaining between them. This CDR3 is CSALEARNPYNEQFF. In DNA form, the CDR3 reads TGCAGTGCCCTAGAAGCCCGAAACCCCTACAATGAGCAGTTCTTC.

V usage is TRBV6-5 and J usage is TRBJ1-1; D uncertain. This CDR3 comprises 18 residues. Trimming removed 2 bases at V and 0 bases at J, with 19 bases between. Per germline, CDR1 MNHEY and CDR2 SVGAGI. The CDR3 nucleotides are TGTGCCAGCAGTTACCCCTCTCTAACCGGGTCGGTGAACACTGAAGCTTTCTTT. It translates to CASSYPSLTGSVNTEAFF.

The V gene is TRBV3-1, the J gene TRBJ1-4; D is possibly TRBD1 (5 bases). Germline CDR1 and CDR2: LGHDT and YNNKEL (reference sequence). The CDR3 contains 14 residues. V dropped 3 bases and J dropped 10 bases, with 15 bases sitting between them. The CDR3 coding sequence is TGTGCCAGCAGCCAGGCCCGAGACGGGGCAAAACTGTTTTTT. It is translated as CASSQARDGAKLFF.

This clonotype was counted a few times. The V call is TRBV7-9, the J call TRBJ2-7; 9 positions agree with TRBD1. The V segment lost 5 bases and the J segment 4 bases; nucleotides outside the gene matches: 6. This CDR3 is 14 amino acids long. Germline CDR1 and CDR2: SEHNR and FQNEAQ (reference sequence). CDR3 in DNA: TGTGCCAGCAGCCCAAAGACAGGGGGATACGAGCAGTACTTC. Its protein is CASSPKTGGYEQYF. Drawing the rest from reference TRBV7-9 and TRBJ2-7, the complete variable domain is DTGVSQNPRHKITKRGQNVTFRCDPISEHNRLYWYRQTLGQGPEFLTYFQNEAQLEKSRLLSDRFSAERPKGSFSTLEIQRTEQGDSAMYLCASSPKTGGYEQYFGPGTRLTVT.

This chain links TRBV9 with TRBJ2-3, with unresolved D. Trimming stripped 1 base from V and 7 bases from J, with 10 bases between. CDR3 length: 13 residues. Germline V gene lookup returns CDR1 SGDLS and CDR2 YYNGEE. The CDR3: CASSVTLLNTQYF. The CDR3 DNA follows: TGTGCCAGCAGCGTAACTCTCTTGAATACGCAGTATTTT.

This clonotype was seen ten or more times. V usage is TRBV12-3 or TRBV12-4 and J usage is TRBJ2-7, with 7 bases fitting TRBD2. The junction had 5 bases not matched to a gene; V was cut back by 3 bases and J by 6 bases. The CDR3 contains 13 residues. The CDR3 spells CASSFVGGGEQYF. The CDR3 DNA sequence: TGTGCCAGCAGTTTCGTGGGCGGGGGCGAGCAGTACTTC.

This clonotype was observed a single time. The CDR3 coding sequence is TGCGCCAGCAGCCTTGCGGGACCGACCGATGGCTACACCTTC. Amino acid sequence: CASSLAGPTDGYTF. The chain recombines TRBV5-1 with TRBJ1-2; a possible D gene is TRBD1 (5 bases). This CDR3 region has 14 residues. The V gene lost 4 bases and the J gene lost 6 bases, with 16 bases spanning the gap. CDR1 and CDR2 from the germline V gene are SGHRS and YFSETQ.

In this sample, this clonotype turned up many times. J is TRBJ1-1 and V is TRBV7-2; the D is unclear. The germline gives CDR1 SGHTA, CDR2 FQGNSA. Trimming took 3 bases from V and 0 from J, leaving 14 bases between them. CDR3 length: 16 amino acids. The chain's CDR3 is CASSLESQVMNTEAFF. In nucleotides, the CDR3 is TGTGCCAGCAGCTTGGAATCTCAGGTCATGAACACTGAAGCTTTCTTT.

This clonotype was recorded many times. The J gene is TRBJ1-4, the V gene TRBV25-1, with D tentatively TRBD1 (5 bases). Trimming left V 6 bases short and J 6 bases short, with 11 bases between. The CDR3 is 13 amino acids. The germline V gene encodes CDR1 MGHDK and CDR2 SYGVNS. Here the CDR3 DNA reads TGTGCCAGCAGAGATTGGGGCTATGAAAAACTGTTTTTT. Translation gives CASRDWGYEKLFF.

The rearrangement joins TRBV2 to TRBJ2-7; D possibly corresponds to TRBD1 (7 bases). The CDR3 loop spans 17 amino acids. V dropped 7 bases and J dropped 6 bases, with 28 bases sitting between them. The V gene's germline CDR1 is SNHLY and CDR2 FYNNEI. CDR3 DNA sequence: TGTGCCAGCAAAAACAGGGGAGGACCAGTTGGTCCGCTCGAGCAGTACTTC. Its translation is CASKNRGGPVGPLEQYF.

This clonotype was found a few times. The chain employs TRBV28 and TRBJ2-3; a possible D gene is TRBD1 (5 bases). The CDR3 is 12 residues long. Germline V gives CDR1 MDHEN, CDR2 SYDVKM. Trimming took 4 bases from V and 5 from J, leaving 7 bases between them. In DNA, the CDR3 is TGTGCCAGCAGTTGGGGCCGAGATACGCAGTATTTT. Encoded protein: CASSWGRDTQYF.

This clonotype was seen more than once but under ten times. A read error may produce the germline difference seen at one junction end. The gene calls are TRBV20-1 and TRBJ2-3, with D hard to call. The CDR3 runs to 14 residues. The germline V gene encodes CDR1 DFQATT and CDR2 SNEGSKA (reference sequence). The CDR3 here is CSARVPLGTDTQYF. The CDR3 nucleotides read TGCAGTGCTAGAGTCCCCCTCGGCACGGATACGCAGTATTTT.

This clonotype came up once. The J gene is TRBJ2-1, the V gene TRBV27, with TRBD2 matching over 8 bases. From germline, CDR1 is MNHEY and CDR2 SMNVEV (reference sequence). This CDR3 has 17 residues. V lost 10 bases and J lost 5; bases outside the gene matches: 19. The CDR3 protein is CATRSSGVSGRNNEQFF. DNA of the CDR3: TGTGCCACCAGGAGTAGCGGGGTTTCGGGCCGCAACAATGAGCAGTTCTTC.